This TCR beta chain emerged from a study of blood T cell repertoires in COVID-19. Study-wide background: The origin of the acute and convalescent COVID-19 samples was the United States, Italy and Spain. PBMCs, B-cell-depleted T cells, or T cells provided the cDNA or gDNA that made up the material.

Some clones are missing from TCRdb's copy, which holds only in-frame ones; the method was immunoSEQ multiplex PCR. The profile shows about 240,000 clones, approximately 86% of them singletons. Sequenced sample: peripheral blood. This TCR was sampled from a man between 60 and 70 years old who had recovered from COVID-19.

The CDR3 DNA reads TGCGCCAGCAGTGAAGTGGATGGGACTGCGCAGTTCTTC. Translation: CASSEVDGTAQFF. V gene TRBV10-1 combines with J gene TRBJ2-1, with a possible D match to TRBD2 (6 bases). Trimming stripped 3 bases from V and 12 bases from J, with 15 bases between. Germline V lookup: CDR1 WNHNN, CDR2 SYGVQD (reference sequence). The CDR3 totals 13 residues.